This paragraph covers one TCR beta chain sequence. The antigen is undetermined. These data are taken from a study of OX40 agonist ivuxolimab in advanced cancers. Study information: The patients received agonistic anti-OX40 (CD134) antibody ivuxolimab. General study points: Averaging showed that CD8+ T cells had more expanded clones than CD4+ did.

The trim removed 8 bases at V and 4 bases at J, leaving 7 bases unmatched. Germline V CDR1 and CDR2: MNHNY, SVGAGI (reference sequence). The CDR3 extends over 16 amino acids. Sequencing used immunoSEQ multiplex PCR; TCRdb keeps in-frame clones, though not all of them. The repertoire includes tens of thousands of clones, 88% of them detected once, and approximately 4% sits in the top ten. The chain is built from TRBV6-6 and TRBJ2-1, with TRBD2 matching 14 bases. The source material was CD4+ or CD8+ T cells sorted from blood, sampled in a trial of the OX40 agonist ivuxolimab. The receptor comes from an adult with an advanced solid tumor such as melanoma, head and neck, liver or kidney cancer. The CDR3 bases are TGTGCCAGCCTGGGACTAGCGGGAGTTGGTTACAATGAGCAGTTCTTC. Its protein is CASLGLAGVGYNEQFF.